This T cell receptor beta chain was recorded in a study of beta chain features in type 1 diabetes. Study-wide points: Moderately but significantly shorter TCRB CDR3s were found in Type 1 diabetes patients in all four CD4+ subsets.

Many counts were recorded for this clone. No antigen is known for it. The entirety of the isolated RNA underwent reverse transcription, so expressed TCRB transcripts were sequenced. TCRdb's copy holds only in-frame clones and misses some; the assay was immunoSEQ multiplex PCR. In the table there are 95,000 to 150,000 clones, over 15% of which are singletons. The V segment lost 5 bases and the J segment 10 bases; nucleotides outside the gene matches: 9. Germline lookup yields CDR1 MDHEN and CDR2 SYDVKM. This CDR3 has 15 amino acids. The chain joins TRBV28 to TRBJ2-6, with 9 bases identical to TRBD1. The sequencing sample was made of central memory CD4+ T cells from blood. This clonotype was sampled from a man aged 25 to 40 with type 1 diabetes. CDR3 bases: TGTGCCAGCAGTCCCTGGGACAGGGCTAAAAACGTCCTGACTTTC. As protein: CASSPWDRAKNVLTF.